This TCR beta chain was identified during a study of OX40 agonist ivuxolimab in advanced cancers. Study findings and constraints: Expanded peripheral T cells had an undetermined antigen specificity. Compared with others, partial responders at 0.1-3.0 mg/kg displayed clonal expansion among the lowest.

Germline assignment: CDR1 MNHEY and CDR2 SVGAGI. The length of the CDR3 is 13 residues. Trimming left V 2 bases short and J 8 bases short, with 12 bases between. Only in-frame clones appear in the TCRdb table, and some are missing; sequencing was by immunoSEQ multiplex PCR. The profile shows some 87,000 clones, about 90% of them singletons. Relative to its sample, this clone is medium-sized. Its antigen is unidentified. The sequencing here drew on CD4+ or CD8+ T cells sorted from blood, taken in a trial of the OX40 agonist ivuxolimab. The rearrangement links TRBV6-5 to TRBJ2-5; D is unclear. The receptor's source is an adult with an advanced solid tumor such as melanoma, head and neck, liver or kidney cancer. This CDR3 is CASSYDSTTTQYF. The CDR3 region has the DNA TGTGCCAGCAGTTACGACTCCACGACCACCCAGTACTTC.